A few counts support the clone carrying this T cell receptor beta chain. The data were obtained in a study of blood T cells in healthy people across ages. For the second PCR, which ran for about 7 to 11 cycles, a sample-barcoded 5' primer and a J-beta primer mix were used. TCRdb used MiXCR to reprocess the 5' RACE reads, holding one entry per CDR3 protein. The table includes 1.5 million to 2 million distinct CDR3 sequences, more than 35% detected once. CDR1 is LGHNA and CDR2 is YSLEER in the germline V gene. The CDR3 consists of 15 residues. V lost 5 bases and J 2 bases, leaving 13 bases between the germline ends.

This clonotype was sampled from a human donor in good health. The material sequenced was blood. This rearrangement joins TRBV4-3 to TRBJ2-1; D gene uncertain. This CDR3 is CASSEWVNPYNEQFF. The CDR3 DNA reads as TGCGCCAGCAGCGAATGGGTGAACCCCTACAATGAGCAGTTCTTC.